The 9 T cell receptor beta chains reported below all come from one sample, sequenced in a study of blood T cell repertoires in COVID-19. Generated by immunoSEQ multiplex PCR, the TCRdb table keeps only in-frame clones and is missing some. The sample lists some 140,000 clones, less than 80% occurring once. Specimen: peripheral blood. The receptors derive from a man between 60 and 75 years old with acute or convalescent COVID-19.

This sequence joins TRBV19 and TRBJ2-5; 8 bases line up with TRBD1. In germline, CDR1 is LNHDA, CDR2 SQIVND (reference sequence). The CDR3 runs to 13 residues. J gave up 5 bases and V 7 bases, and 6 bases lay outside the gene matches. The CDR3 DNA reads TGTGCCAGTAAACAGGGGGACAGGGAGACCCAGTACTTC. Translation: CASKQGDRETQYF.

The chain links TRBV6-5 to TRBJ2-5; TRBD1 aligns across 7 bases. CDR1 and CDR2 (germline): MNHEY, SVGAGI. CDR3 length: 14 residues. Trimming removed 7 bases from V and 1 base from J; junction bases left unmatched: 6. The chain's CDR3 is CASTTGQIQETQYF. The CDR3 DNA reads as TGTGCCAGCACAACGGGACAGATCCAAGAGACCCAGTACTTC.

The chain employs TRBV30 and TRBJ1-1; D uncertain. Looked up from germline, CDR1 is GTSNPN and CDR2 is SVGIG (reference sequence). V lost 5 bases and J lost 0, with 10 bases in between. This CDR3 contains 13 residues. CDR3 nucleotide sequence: TGTGCCTGGGACCACCACATGAACACTGAAGCTTTCTTT. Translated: CAWDHHMNTEAFF.

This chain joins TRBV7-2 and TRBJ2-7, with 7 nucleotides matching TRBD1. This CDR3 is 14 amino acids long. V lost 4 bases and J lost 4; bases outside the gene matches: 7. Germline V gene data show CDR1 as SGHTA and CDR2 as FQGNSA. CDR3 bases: TGTGCCAGCAGCTCAGGGGACAGTTGGTACGAGCAGTACTTC. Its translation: CASSSGDSWYEQYF.

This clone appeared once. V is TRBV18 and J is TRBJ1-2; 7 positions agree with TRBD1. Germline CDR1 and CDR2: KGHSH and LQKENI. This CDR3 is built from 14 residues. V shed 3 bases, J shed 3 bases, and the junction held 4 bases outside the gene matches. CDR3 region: CASSPPGGDYGYTF. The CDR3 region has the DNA TGTGCCAGCTCACCTCCAGGGGGTGACTATGGCTACACCTTC.

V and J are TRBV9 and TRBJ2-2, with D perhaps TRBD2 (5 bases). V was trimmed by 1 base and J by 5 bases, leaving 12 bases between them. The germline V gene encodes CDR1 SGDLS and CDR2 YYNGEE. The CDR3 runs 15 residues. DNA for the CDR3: TGTGCCAGCAGCGTATCGAGGGCTTGGACCGGGGAGCTGTTTTTT. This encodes CASSVSRAWTGELFF.

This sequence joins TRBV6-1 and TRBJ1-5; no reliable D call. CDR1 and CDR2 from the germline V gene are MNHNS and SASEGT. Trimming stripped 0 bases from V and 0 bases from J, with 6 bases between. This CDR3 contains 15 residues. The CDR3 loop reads CASSEAGGSNQPQHF. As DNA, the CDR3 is TGTGCCAGCAGTGAAGCGGGAGGTAGCAATCAGCCCCAGCATTTT.

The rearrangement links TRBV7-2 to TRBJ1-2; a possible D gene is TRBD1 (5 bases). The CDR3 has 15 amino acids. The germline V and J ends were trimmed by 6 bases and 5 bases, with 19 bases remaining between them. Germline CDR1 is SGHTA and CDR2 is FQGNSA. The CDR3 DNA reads TGTGCCAGCAGTCCGGACCGGGACTCTTTGTATGGCTACACCTTC. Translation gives CASSPDRDSLYGYTF.

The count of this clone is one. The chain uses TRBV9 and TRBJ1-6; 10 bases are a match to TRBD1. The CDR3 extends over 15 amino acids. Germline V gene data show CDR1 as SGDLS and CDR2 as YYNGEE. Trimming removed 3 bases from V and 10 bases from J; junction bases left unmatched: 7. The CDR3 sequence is CASSGPGQGISPLHF. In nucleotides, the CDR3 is TGTGCCAGCAGCGGCCCGGGACAGGGGATCTCACCCCTCCACTTT. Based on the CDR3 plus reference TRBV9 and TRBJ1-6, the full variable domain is DSGVTQTPKHLITATGQRVTLRCSPRSGDLSVYWYQQSLDQGLQFLIQYYNGEERAKGNILERFSAQQFPDLHSELNLSSLELGDSALYFCASSGPGQGISPLHFGNGTRLTVT.